This entry describes one T cell receptor (beta chain). This clone's antigen is unknown. Base qualities were left out, and no much larger clone turns up one base away. Five hundred nanograms of biopsy DNA per sample were submitted for commercial TCRB immunosequencing. CDR3 regions were amplified from genomic DNA by Adaptive Biotechnology using a two-step, amplification bias-controlled multiplex PCR. Primers covering every V and J gene segment were used in the first PCR, while barcodes and Illumina adapters were added in the second PCR. An Illumina instrument was used to sequence the CDR3 libraries. The authors processed their data as follows. Vendor-provided pipelines were combined with custom analysis of raw data in R/Bioconductor under R version 3.3.0. Clonality, ranging from 0 to 1, was calculated as the inverse of the normalised Shannon entropy of all productive clones. High-frequency clones were defined as the share of the repertoire taken up by the top 100 clones, keeping only clones that passed a 95% confidence test. Overlap between samples was measured with the Morisita-Horn index, while repertoire diversity was measured with the Simpson index. The clones in this table, taken by TCRdb from immuneACCESS, are in-frame only. Not every clone is retained; where verified, under half of the shortfall comes from an unresolved V gene, and the cause of the rest is unknown. The V and J calls and clone size were taken over from that table, and D and trimming were inferred from the DNA. This sample lists about 16,000 clones; 88% were detected once. The ten top clones hold 4.5% to 6% of the sample.

To be eligible, patients had to be adults with ileal or ileocolonic Crohn's disease and an indication for ileocolonic resection. Whole ileal mucosal biopsies were stored frozen at -80°C before DNA extraction. Genomic DNA was extracted from frozen whole biopsies with a TRizol-based method and quantified on a NanoDrop 2000 spectrophotometer. This sample was taken from a study of T cell repertoires in ileal Crohn's disease (dated by TCRdb to about 2019). Context from the whole study: The median duration of disease was approximately 8.5 years, and at the time of surgery 35% of patients were active smokers. About half of the patients received postoperative therapy: 11 received thiopurines and 15 to 20 received anti-TNF agents. Every patient underwent surgery because of a complication, which was stricturing disease in about 60% and penetrating disease in 39%. Endoscopic postoperative recurrence was defined by a Rutgeerts score above i0. A total of 170 or so mucosal samples from 57 patients were sequenced, collected from several sites on the surgical specimen and at postoperative endoscopy. A prospective multicentre cohort supplied the 50 to 70 Crohn's disease patients whose TCR repertoires were analysed. The study was conducted in parallel with a multicentre cohort built to find predictors of early endoscopic recurrence after ileocolonic resection. What the research found in general, with its limitations: A significantly higher proportion of clonal expansions was observed in active smokers at surgery than in non-smokers (about 25% vs 20%, p=0.02). Compared with CD4 T cells, sorted CD8 T cells contained more high-frequency clones, which suggests that the mucosal expansions were mostly CD8. Endoscopic recurrence was found to be associated with higher high-frequency clone percentages at surgery, and recurrence was observed in all patients with clonality above 26.8% (18/57). Mucosal CD4 and CD8 T cells were sorted and sequenced only in a subgroup of patients, the size of which was not stated.

At the junction V is shortened by 0 bases and J by 0 bases; bases outside the gene matches: 4. Based on the germline V gene (reference sequence), the CDR1 and CDR2 sequences are SEHNR and FQNEAQ. The CDR3 spans 17 residues, from the cysteine through the phenylalanine. The retained sequence is limited to the CDR3, 51 bases, with the frame set at the first base. Recombination joined TRBV7-9 with TRBJ2-5, with TRBD2 identical over 10 junction bases. This receptor was identified in an adult with Crohn's disease. The sample comprised ileal tissue. The CDR3 in this case is CASSLAGLAEDQETQYF. DNA sequence: TGTGCCAGCAGCTTAGCAGGACTAGCGGAGGACCAAGAGACCCAGTACTTC.